This T cell receptor (beta chain) was recovered during a study of T cells in Graves' hyperthyroidism and ophthalmopathy. Study-level points and caveats: Ophthalmopathy, as predicted by the model, came a median approximately 6.5 months after the prediction. Most clonotypes expanded in the thyroid (above 0.001) were also present in blood.

Germline loops: CDR1 SNHLY, CDR2 FYNNEI. V was pared by 6 bases and J by 5 bases, with 12 bases of the junction left unmatched. The CDR3 extends over 16 amino acids. With duration under 3 months, ophthalmopathy was active: Clinical Activity Score at least 3, NOSPECS at least 4. Uncontrolled infection, other autoimmune disease, pregnancy and lactation each barred patients from inclusion. This clonotype was detected ten times or more. The antigen is not known. TCR beta CDR3 region amplification was performed from RNA transcripts. A set of HTBI primers served as the primers for a first-round RT-PCR of the TCR CDR3. TCRdb recomputed calls from the multiplex PCR reads with MiXCR, one row per CDR3 protein. Counted here are roughly 640,000 distinct CDR3 sequences, more than 15% occurring once; the ten biggest clones make up around 3.5%.

The sequencing sample was made of blood. The receptor comes from a woman between 35 and 50 years old with Graves' ophthalmopathy. This chain connects TRBV2 to TRBJ1-1; the match to TRBD1 covers 10 bases. The CDR3 sequence is CASSPGQGPWWTEAFF. In DNA form, the CDR3 reads TGTGCCAGCAGCCCGGGACAGGGGCCCTGGTGGACTGAAGCTTTCTTT.